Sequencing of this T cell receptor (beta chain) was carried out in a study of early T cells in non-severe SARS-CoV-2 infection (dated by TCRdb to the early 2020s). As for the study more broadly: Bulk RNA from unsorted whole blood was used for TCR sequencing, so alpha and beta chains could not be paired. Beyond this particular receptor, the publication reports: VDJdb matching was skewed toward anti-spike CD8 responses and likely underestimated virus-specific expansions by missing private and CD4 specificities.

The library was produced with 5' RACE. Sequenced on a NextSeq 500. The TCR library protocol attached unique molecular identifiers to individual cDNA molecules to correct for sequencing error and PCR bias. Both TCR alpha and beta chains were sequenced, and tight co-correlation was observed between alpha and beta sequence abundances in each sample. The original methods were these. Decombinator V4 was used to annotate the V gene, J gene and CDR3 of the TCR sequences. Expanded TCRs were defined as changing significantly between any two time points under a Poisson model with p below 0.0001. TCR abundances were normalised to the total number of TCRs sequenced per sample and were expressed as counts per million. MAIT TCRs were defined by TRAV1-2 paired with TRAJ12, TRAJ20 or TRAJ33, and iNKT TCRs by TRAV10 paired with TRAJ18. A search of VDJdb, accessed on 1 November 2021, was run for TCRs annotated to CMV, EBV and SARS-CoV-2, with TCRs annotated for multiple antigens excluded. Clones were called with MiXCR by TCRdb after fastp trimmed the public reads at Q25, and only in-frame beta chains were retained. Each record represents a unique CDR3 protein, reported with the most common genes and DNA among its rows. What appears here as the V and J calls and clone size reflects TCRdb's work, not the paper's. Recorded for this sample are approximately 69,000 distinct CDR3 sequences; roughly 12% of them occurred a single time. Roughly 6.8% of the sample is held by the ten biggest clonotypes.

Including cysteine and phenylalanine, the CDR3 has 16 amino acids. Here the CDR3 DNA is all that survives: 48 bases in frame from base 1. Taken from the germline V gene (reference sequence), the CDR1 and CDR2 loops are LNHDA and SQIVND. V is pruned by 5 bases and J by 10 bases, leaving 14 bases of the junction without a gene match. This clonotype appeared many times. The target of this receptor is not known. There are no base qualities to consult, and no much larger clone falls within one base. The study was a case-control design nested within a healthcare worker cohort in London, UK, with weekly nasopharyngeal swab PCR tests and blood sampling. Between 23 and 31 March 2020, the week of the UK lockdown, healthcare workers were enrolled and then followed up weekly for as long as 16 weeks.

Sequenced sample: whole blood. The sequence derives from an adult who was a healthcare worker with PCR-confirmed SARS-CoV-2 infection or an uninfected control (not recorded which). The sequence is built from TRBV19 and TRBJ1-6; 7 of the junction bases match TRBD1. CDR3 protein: CASSPPTGAGHSPLHF. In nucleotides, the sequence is TGTGCCAGTAGTCCTCCCACAGGGGCTGGTCACTCACCCCTCCACTTT.